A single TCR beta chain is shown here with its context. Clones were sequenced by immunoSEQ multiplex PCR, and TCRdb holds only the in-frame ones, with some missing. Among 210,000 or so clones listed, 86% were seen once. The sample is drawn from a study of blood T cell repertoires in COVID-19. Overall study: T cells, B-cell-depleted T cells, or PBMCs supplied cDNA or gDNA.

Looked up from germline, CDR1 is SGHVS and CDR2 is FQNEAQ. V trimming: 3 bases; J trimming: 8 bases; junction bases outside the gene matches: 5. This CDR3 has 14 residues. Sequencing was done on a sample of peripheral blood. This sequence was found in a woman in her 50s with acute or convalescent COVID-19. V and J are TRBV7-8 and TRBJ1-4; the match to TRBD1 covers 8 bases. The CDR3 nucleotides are TGTGCCAGCAGCTTCAGGGGGCTGCGGGAAAAACTGTTTTTT. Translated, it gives CASSFRGLREKLFF. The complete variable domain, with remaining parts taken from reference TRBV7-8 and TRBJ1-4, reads GAGVSQSPRYKVAKRGQDVALRCDPISGHVSLFWYQQALGQGPEFLTYFQNEAQLDKSGLPSDRFFAERPEGSVSTLKIQRTQQEDSAVYLCASSFRGLREKLFFGSGTQLSVL.